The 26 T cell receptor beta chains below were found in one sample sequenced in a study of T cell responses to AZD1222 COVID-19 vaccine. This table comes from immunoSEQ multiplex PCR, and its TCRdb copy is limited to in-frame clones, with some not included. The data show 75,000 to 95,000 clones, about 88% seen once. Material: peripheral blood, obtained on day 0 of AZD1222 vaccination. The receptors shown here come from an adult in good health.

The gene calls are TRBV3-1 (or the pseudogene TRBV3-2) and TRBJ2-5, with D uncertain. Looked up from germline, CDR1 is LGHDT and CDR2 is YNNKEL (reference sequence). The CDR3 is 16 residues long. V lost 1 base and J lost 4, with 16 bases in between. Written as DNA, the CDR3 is TGTGCCAGCAGCCAAGGGGTTCAGGTGGTCGGAGAGACCCAGTACTTC. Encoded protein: CASSQGVQVVGETQYF.

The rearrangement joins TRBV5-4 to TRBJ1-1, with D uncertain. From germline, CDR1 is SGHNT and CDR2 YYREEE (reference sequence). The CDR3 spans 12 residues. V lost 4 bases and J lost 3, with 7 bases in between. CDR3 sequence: CASSAVDTEAFF. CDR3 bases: TGTGCCAGCAGCGCGGTGGACACTGAAGCTTTCTTT.

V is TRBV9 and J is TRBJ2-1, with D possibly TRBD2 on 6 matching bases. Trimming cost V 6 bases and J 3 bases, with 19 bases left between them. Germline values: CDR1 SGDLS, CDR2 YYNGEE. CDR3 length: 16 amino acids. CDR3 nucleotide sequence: TGTGCCAGCACCACTTTATCGACCGGGGGCTACAATGAGCAGTTCTTC. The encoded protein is CASTTLSTGGYNEQFF.

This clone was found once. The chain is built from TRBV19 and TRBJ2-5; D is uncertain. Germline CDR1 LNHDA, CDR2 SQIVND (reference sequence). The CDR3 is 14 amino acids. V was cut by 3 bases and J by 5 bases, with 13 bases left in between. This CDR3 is CASSMSSRGETQYF. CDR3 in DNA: TGTGCCAGTAGTATGAGCTCGCGTGGGGAGACCCAGTACTTC.

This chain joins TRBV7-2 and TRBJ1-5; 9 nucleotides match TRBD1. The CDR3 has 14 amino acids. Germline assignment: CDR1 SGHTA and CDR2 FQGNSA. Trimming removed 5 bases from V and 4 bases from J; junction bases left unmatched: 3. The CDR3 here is CASSHRGPNQPQHF. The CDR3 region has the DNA TGTGCCAGCAGCCACAGGGGGCCAAATCAGCCCCAGCATTTT.

CDR3 region: CASRSRQGATEAFF. As DNA, the CDR3 is TGTGCCAGCAGATCACGACAGGGGGCTACTGAAGCTTTCTTT. The chain recombines TRBV7-3 with TRBJ1-1; 10 nucleotides agree with TRBD1. This CDR3 region has 14 residues. The J segment lost 5 bases and the V segment lost 6 bases, leaving 6 bases of the junction unmatched. Germline loops: CDR1 SGHTA, CDR2 FQGTGA.

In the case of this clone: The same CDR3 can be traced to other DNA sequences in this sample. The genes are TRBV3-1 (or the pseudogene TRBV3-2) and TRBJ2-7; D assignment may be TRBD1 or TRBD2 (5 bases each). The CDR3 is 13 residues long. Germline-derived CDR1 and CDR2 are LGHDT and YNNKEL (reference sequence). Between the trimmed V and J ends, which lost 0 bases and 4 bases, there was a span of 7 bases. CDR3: CASSQEGVYEQYF. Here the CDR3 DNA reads TGTGCCAGCAGCCAAGAGGGGGTGTACGAGCAGTACTTC.

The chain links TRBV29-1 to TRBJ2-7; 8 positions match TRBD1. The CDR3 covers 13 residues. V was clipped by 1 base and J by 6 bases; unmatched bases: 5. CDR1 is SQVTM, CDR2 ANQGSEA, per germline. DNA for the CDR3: TGCAGCGTTGAAGGCAGGGGGCTAGGCGAGCAGTACTTC. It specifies CSVEGRGLGEQYF.

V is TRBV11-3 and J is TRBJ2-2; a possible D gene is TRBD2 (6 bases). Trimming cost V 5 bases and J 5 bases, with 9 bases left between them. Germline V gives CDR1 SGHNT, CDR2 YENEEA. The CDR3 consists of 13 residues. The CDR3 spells CASSPGGTGELFF. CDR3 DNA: TGTGCCAGCAGCCCTGGGGGGACCGGGGAGCTGTTTTTT.

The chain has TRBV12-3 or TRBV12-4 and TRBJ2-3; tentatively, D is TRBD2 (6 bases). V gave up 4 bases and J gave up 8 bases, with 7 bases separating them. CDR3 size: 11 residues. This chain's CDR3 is CASSWDSTQYF. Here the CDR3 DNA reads TGTGCCAGCAGTTGGGACTCTACGCAGTATTTT.

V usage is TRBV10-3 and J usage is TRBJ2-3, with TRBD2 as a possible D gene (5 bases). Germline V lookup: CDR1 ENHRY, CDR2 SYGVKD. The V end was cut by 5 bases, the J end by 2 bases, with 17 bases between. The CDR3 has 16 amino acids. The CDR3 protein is CAISPAPSGTTDTQYF. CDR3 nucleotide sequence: TGTGCCATCAGTCCCGCCCCCAGCGGAACCACAGATACGCAGTATTTT.

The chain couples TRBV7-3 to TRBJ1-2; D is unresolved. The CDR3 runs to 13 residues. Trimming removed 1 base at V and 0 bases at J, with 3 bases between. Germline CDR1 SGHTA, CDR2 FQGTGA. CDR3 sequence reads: CASSLMPNYGYTF. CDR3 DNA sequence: TGTGCCAGCAGCTTAATGCCTAACTATGGCTACACCTTC.

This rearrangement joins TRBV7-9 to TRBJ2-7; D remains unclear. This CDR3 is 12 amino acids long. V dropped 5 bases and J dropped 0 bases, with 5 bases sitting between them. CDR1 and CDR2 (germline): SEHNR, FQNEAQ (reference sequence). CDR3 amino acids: CASSRSSYEQYF. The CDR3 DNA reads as TGTGCCAGCAGCCGGTCCTCCTACGAGCAGTACTTC.

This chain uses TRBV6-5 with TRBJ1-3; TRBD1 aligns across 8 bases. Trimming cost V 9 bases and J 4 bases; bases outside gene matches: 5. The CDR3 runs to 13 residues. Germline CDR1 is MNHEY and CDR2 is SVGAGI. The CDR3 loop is CASTGGSGNTIYF. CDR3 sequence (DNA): TGTGCCAGTACAGGGGGATCAGGAAACACCATATATTTT.

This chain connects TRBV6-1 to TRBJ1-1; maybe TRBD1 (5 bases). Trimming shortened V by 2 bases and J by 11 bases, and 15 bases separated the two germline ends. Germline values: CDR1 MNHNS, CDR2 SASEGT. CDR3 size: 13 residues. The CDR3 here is CASSEIGKGKAFF. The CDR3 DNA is TGTGCCAGCAGTGAAATAGGGAAGGGGAAGGCTTTCTTT.

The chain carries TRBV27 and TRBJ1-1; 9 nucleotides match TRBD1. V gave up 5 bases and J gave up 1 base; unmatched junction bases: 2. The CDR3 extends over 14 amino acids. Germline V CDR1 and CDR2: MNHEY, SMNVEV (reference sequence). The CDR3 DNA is TGTGCCAGCAGTCTGGGACAGGGGAACACTGAAGCTTTCTTT. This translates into CASSLGQGNTEAFF.

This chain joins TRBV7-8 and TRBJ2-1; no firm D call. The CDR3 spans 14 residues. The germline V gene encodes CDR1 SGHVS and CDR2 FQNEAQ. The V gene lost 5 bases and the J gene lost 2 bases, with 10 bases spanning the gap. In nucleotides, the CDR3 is TGTGCCAGCAGCCACGGGCCTCCCTACAATGAGCAGTTCTTC. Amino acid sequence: CASSHGPPYNEQFF.

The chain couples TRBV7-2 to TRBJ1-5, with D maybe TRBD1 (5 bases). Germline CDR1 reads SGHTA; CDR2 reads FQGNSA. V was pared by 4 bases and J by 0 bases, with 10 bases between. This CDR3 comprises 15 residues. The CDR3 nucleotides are TGTGCCAGCAGCTCTCGACAGAATAGCAATCAGCCCCAGCATTTT. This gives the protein CASSSRQNSNQPQHF.

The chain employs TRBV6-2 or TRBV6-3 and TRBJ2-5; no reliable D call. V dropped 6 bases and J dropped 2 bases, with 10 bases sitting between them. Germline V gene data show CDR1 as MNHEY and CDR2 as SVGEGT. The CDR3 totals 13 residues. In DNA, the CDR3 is TGTGCCAGCAGACCTCCGGCACAAGAGACCCAGTACTTC. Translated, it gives CASRPPAQETQYF.

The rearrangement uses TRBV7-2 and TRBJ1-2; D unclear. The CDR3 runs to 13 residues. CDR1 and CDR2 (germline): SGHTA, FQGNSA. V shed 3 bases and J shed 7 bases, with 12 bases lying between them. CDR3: CASSFDGMGGYTF. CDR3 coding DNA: TGTGCCAGCAGCTTCGACGGGATGGGTGGCTACACCTTC.

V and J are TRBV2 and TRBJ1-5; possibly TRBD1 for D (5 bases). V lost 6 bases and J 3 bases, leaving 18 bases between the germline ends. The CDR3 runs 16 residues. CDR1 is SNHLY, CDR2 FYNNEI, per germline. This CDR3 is CASRFRGSENNQPQHF. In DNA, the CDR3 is TGTGCCAGCAGATTTAGGGGCAGCGAAAACAATCAGCCCCAGCATTTT.

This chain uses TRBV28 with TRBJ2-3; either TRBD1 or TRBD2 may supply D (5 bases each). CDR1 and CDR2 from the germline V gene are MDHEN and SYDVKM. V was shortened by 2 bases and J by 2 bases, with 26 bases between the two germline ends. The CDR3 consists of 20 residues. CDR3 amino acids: CASSLRGVIIVTKATDTQYF. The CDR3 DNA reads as TGTGCCAGCAGTTTAAGGGGAGTAATAATCGTTACAAAGGCCACAGATACGCAGTATTTT.

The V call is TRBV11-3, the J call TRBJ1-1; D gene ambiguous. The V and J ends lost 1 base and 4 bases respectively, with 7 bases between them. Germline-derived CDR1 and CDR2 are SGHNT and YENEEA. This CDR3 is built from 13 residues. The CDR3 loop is CASSLGAGTEAFF. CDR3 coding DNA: TGTGCCAGCAGCTTAGGCGCAGGCACTGAAGCTTTCTTT. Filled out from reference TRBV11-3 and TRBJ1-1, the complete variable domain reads EAGVVQSPRYKIIEKKQPVAFWCNPISGHNTLYWYLQNLGQGPELLIRYENEEAVDDSQLPKDRFSAERLKGVDSTLKIQPAELGDSAVYLCASSLGAGTEAFFGQGTRLTVV.

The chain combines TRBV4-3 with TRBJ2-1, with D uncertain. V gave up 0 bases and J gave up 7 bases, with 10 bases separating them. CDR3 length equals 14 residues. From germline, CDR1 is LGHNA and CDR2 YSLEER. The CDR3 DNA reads TGCGCCAGCAGCCAAGAAGGAGCCATGAATGAGCAGTTCTTC. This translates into CASSQEGAMNEQFF.

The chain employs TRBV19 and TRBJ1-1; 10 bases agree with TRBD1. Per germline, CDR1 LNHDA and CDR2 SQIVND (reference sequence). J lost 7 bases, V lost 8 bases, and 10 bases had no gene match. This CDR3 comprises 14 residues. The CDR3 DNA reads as TGTGCCAGTGGCCCGACAGGGGGCTATGGTGAAGCTTTCTTT. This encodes CASGPTGGYGEAFF.

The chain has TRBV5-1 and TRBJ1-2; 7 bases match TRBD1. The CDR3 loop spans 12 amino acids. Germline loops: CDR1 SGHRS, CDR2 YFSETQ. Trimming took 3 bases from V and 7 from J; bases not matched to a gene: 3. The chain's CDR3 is CASSSQGVGYTF. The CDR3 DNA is TGCGCCAGCAGCTCCCAGGGGGTTGGCTACACCTTC.